The 8 T cell receptor beta chains below all came from one sample that was sequenced in a study of CD8 T cells in Susac syndrome. About 0.5 to 1 ug RNA was reverse transcribed with random hexamers. TCRdb fed the immunoSEQ multiplex PCR reads into MiXCR, producing one record per CDR3 protein. The sample holds just over 150,000 distinct CDR3 sequences, over 85% seen once. Sequences were obtained from CD8+ T cells from PBMCs. The source is a human donor with multiple sclerosis.

The V and J genes are TRBV29-1 and TRBJ2-1; tentative D call: TRBD2 (6 bases). Trimming took off 6 bases at V and 1 base at J, with 13 bases between the two ends. Looked up from germline, CDR1 is SQVTM and CDR2 is ANQGSEA. CDR3 length: 14 residues. The CDR3 nucleotides are TGCAGCGTGTGTGAGGCGGGGTCCTACAATGAGCAGTTCTTC. Encoded protein: CSVCEAGSYNEQFF.

The chain has TRBV5-1 and TRBJ2-1, with D perhaps TRBD2 (5 bases). Germline V lookup: CDR1 SGHRS, CDR2 YFSETQ. This CDR3 is 14 amino acids long. Trimming removed 4 bases at V and 4 bases at J, with 12 bases between. CDR3 amino acids: CASSGPGNYNEQFF. The CDR3 DNA follows: TGCGCCAGCAGCGGACCCGGGAATTACAATGAGCAGTTCTTC.

A note on this clonotype: Compared with germline, one end of the junction differs, possibly owing to a read error. The rearrangement joins TRBV13 to TRBJ1-6; D remains ambiguous. CDR1 is PRHDT and CDR2 is FYEKMQ in the germline V gene (reference sequence). This CDR3 is 16 amino acids long. This CDR3 is CASSSRASAYSSPLHF. The CDR3 DNA is TGTGCCAGCAGCTCCCGGGCCAGCGCGTATAGTTCACCCCTCCACTTT.

The rearrangement joins TRBV6-5 to TRBJ2-7; 7 nucleotides match TRBD2. Germline V gene data show CDR1 as MNHEY and CDR2 as SVGAGI. The trim removed 0 bases at V and 2 bases at J, leaving 7 bases unmatched. This CDR3 is 16 amino acids long. Here the CDR3 reads CASSYSGGEKTYEQYF. Here the CDR3 DNA reads TGTGCCAGCAGTTACTCGGGAGGGGAGAAAACCTACGAGCAGTACTTC.

The genes are TRBV24-1 and TRBJ2-1, with D maybe TRBD1 (6 bases). CDR3 length: 13 residues. Germline loops: CDR1 KGHDR, CDR2 SFDVKD. V lost 10 bases and J 8 bases, leaving 17 bases between the germline ends. The CDR3 here is CATSRTGSDEQFF. The CDR3 region has the DNA TGTGCCACTAGTAGAACAGGGTCGGATGAGCAGTTCTTC.

CDR3 loop: CASSKQGYYGYTF. The CDR3 bases are TGTGCCAGCAGCAAACAGGGGTACTATGGCTACACCTTC. The rearrangement joins TRBV27 to TRBJ1-2; 7 bases map to TRBD1. Germline V gene lookup returns CDR1 MNHEY and CDR2 SMNVEV (reference sequence). Trimming cost V 6 bases and J 3 bases; bases outside gene matches: 4. The CDR3 is 13 residues long.

J is TRBJ2-1 and V is TRBV7-6, with unresolved D. The CDR3 has 13 amino acids. Germline CDR1 is SGHVS and CDR2 is FNYEAQ. The V and J ends lost 5 bases and 5 bases respectively, with 10 bases between them. CDR3 bases: TGTGCCAGCAGCCCCCTTTACCACAATGAGCAGTTCTTC. Its protein product is CASSPLYHNEQFF. Combining the CDR3 with reference TRBV7-6 and TRBJ2-1 gives the whole variable domain GAGVSQSPRYKVTKRGQDVALRCDPISGHVSLYWYRQALGQGPEFLTYFNYEAQQDKSGLPNDRFSAERPEGSISTLTIQRTEQRDSAMYRCASSPLYHNEQFFGPGTRLTVL.

V is TRBV15 and J is TRBJ1-2; 7 bases align to TRBD1. Looked up from germline, CDR1 is LNHNV and CDR2 is YYDKDF (reference sequence). The CDR3 contains 15 residues. The junction had 6 bases not matched to a gene; V was cut back by 2 bases and J by 3 bases. The CDR3 here is CATSRQGDFDYGYTF. The CDR3 DNA sequence: TGTGCCACCAGCAGACAGGGGGATTTCGACTATGGCTACACCTTC.